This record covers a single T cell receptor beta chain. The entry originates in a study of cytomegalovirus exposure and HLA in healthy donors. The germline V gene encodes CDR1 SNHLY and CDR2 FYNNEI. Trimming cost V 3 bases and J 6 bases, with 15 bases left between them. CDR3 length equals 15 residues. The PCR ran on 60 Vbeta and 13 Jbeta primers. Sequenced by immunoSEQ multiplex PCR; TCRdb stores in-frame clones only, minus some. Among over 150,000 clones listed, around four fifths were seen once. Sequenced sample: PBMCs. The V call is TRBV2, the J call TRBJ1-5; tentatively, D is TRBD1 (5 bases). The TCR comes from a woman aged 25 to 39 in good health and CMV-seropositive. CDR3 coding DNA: TGTGCCAGCAGTGAGTCAGGGACTGCGGGTCAGCCCCAGCATTTT. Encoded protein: CASSESGTAGQPQHF.